What follows are 16 T cell receptor beta chains derived from one specimen sequenced in a study of cytomegalovirus exposure and HLA in healthy donors. With 60 Vbeta and 13 Jbeta primers, the PCR was carried out. Only in-frame clones appear in the TCRdb table, and some are missing; sequencing was by immunoSEQ multiplex PCR. The sample consists of some 80,000 clones, 78% of them appearing once. Specimen: PBMCs. The receptors stem from a man in his forties or fifties in good health and CMV-seronegative.

The rearrangement links TRBV5-1 to TRBJ1-1, with D hard to call. This CDR3 has 16 amino acids. Trimming left V 6 bases short and J 0 bases short, with 18 bases between. Germline-derived CDR1 and CDR2 are SGHRS and YFSETQ. The DNA for the CDR3 is TGCGCCAGCACCCTTTTCGACCAGACTATGAACACTGAAGCTTTCTTT. It translates to CASTLFDQTMNTEAFF.

The J gene is TRBJ1-6, the V gene TRBV2; D remains ambiguous. Per germline, CDR1 SNHLY and CDR2 FYNNEI. The V end was cut by 5 bases, the J end by 6 bases, with 11 bases between. This CDR3 comprises 14 residues. CDR3 nucleotides: TGTGCCAGCAGTATCGGAGGGTTTAATTCACCCCTCCACTTT. This encodes CASSIGGFNSPLHF.

The chain is built from TRBV5-1 and TRBJ1-1, with TRBD1 as a possible D gene (5 bases). Trimming stripped 4 bases from V and 7 bases from J, with 20 bases between. Germline V lookup: CDR1 SGHRS, CDR2 YFSETQ. The CDR3 loop spans 15 amino acids. CDR3 in DNA: TGCGCCAGCAGCCCCTGGTTAGGGGCACATCATGAAGCTTTCTTT. The encoded protein is CASSPWLGAHHEAFF.

In this sample, this clone turned up a few times. The V call is TRBV11-2, the J call TRBJ2-1; possibly TRBD1 for D (6 bases). There are 15 residues in the CDR3. The V and J ends lost 0 bases and 8 bases respectively, with 14 bases between them. CDR1 and CDR2 (germline): SGHAT, FQNNGV. The CDR3: CASSLELDRTDEQFF. CDR3 DNA: TGTGCCAGCAGCTTAGAATTAGACAGGACGGATGAGCAGTTCTTC.

The J gene is TRBJ2-7, the V gene TRBV5-1; D may be TRBD2 (5 bases). Germline CDR1 and CDR2: SGHRS and YFSETQ. V shed 6 bases and J shed 6 bases, with 22 bases lying between them. The CDR3 sequence is 15 residues long. This chain's CDR3 is CASTWVDSGNLEQYF. The CDR3 DNA is TGCGCCAGCACCTGGGTCGATTCGGGGAACCTCGAGCAGTACTTC. Supplemented by reference TRBV5-1 and TRBJ2-7, the full variable domain reads KAGVTQTPRYLIKTRGQQVTLSCSPISGHRSVSWYQQTPGQGLQFLFEYFSETQRNKGNFPGRFSGRQFSNSRSEMNVSTLELGDSALYLCASTWVDSGNLEQYFGPGTRLTVT.

V and J are TRBV28 and TRBJ1-1; D not certain. The CDR3 loop spans 15 amino acids. V was cut by 1 base and J by 5 bases, with 14 bases left in between. Germline V gene data show CDR1 as MDHEN and CDR2 as SYDVKM. The CDR3 loop reads CASSLYRGRGTEAFF. CDR3 coding DNA: TGTGCCAGCAGTTTATACCGGGGTCGGGGAACTGAAGCTTTCTTT.

J is TRBJ1-5 and V is TRBV6-6; D not resolved. From germline, CDR1 is MNHNY and CDR2 SVGAGI (reference sequence). The V end was cut by 7 bases, the J end by 5 bases, with 12 bases between. This CDR3 comprises 13 residues. The CDR3 region has the DNA TGTGCCAGCACTAAAAACTCGGATCAGCCCCAGCATTTT. This codes for CASTKNSDQPQHF.

The chain's CDR3 is CASSRQGLANEKLFF. CDR3 in DNA: TGTGCCAGCAGCCGGCAGGGTCTTGCTAATGAAAAACTGTTTTTT. The genes are TRBV28 and TRBJ1-4; a weak D match, TRBD1 (5 bases). The V gene lost 6 bases and the J gene lost 3 bases, with 14 bases spanning the gap. CDR1 and CDR2 from the germline V gene are MDHEN and SYDVKM. The CDR3 is 15 amino acids.

The chain joins TRBV2 to TRBJ2-5, with D perhaps matching TRBD2 (6 bases). Trimming pared 3 bases from V and 5 bases from J, leaving 13 bases between. CDR3 length equals 14 residues. CDR1 and CDR2 from the germline V gene are SNHLY and FYNNEI. The CDR3: CASSDVAAEETQYF. The CDR3 DNA follows: TGTGCCAGCAGTGACGTAGCGGCCGAGGAGACCCAGTACTTC.

This CDR3 reads CASSLVVRGAGDTEAFF. The CDR3 DNA follows: TGCGCCAGCAGCTTGGTAGTAAGGGGCGCGGGAGACACTGAAGCTTTCTTT. The chain has TRBV5-1 and TRBJ1-1; the D gene is possibly TRBD1 (5 bases). The CDR3 is made up of 17 amino acids. Germline CDR1 reads SGHRS; CDR2 reads YFSETQ. The V end lost 0 bases, the J end lost 3 bases, and 18 bases lay between the germline ends.

The chain employs TRBV5-5 and TRBJ2-6, with 7 bases identical to TRBD2. After removal of 2 bases from V and 0 bases from J, the junction contained 2 bases not matched to a gene. Germline V gene lookup returns CDR1 SGHKS and CDR2 YYEKEE (reference sequence). The CDR3 consists of 16 residues. CDR3 region: CASSFAGDSGANVLTF. CDR3 in DNA: TGTGCCAGCAGCTTTGCGGGAGACTCTGGGGCCAACGTCCTGACTTTC.

Only one count was recorded for this clone. CDR3 protein: CASRRDPAYTDTQYF. In DNA form, the CDR3 reads TGTGCCAGCAGGCGGGACCCAGCCTACACAGATACGCAGTATTTT. J is TRBJ2-3 and V is TRBV6-4, with D tentatively TRBD2 (6 bases). The germline gives CDR1 MRHNA, CDR2 SNTAGT. This CDR3 comprises 15 residues. Trimming stripped 6 bases from V and 2 bases from J, with 15 bases between.

The gene calls are TRBV28 and TRBJ1-2; D gene unclear. CDR3 length: 12 amino acids. Between the trimmed V and J ends, which lost 3 bases and 8 bases, there was a span of 10 bases. The germline V gene encodes CDR1 MDHEN and CDR2 SYDVKM. The CDR3 coding sequence is TGTGCCAGCAGTTTTCGGGGAGCCGGCTACACCTTC. It yields the protein CASSFRGAGYTF.

This chain joins TRBV29-1 and TRBJ2-2; tentatively, D is TRBD1 (6 bases). Trimming took 6 bases from V and 9 from J, leaving 14 bases between them. The CDR3 runs to 12 residues. From germline, CDR1 is SQVTM and CDR2 ANQGSEA. The CDR3: CSVGEWGRELFF. Here the CDR3 DNA reads TGCAGCGTGGGCGAGTGGGGGCGGGAGCTGTTTTTT.

This clone was found once. This chain joins TRBV7-9 and TRBJ1-4, with D maybe TRBD1 (6 bases). The germline gives CDR1 SEHNR, CDR2 FQNEAQ (reference sequence). The CDR3 sequence is 14 residues long. V was pared by 6 bases and J by 8 bases, with 16 bases between. CDR3 in DNA: TGTGCCAGCAGACGGGACACGGGGGGGGAAAAACTGTTTTTT. Its translation: CASRRDTGGEKLFF.

The DNA for the CDR3 is TGTGCCGCCCGGAGGGGCGGGAGTACCGGGGAGCTGTTTTTT. Amino acid sequence: CAARRGGSTGELFF. The V gene is TRBV6-1, the J gene TRBJ2-2; 7 bases are a match to TRBD2. The CDR3 totals 14 residues. V was clipped by 11 bases and J by 5 bases; unmatched bases: 11. Germline loops: CDR1 MNHNS, CDR2 SASEGT.